The 14 T cell receptor beta chains given below trace back to one sample, sequenced in a study of blood T cell repertoires in COVID-19. The method was immunoSEQ multiplex PCR; TCRdb's version includes in-frame clones alone and lacks a portion of them. Counted here are over 120,000 clones, 75% to 85% occurring once; the ten biggest clones make up around 3.7%. Sequencing was done on a sample of peripheral blood. Receptors originate from a man in his sixties or seventies who had recovered from COVID-19.

The V gene is TRBV7-2, the J gene TRBJ1-2, with D perhaps TRBD1 (5 bases). CDR1 SGHTA and CDR2 FQGNSA come from the germline V gene. This CDR3 is 14 amino acids long. Trimming took off 1 base at V and 7 bases at J, with 13 bases between the two ends. The CDR3, as DNA: TGTGCCAGCAGCTTAGATTTAGGGGAGGGTGGCTACACCTTC. It is translated as CASSLDLGEGGYTF.

The genes are TRBV6-1 and TRBJ2-7; weak D call: TRBD1 (5 bases). The CDR3 contains 14 residues. CDR1 and CDR2 (germline): MNHNS, SASEGT. The V end lost 2 bases, the J end lost 3 bases, and 11 bases lay between the germline ends. CDR3 sequence: CASSEPGLDYEQYF. The CDR3 bases are TGTGCCAGCAGTGAACCAGGGCTAGACTACGAGCAGTACTTC.

The chain combines TRBV30 with TRBJ2-7; no reliable D call. The V gene's germline CDR1 is GTSNPN and CDR2 SVGIG (reference sequence). This CDR3 spans 12 amino acids. The germline V and J ends were trimmed by 3 bases and 4 bases, with 10 bases remaining between them. The chain's CDR3 is CAWSPVRYEQYF. CDR3 DNA sequence: TGTGCCTGGAGCCCCGTGAGGTACGAGCAGTACTTC.

The rearrangement joins TRBV18 to TRBJ1-1; possible D gene TRBD1, 6 bases. Germline CDR1 KGHSH, CDR2 LQKENI. The CDR3 totals 14 residues. The V end lost 2 bases, the J end lost 6 bases, and 13 bases lay between the germline ends. The CDR3 bases are TGTGCCAGCTCACCAAGGGGGTGGACTCCTGAAGCTTTCTTT. Residues: CASSPRGWTPEAFF.

The V and J genes are TRBV5-4 and TRBJ2-7, with D maybe TRBD2 (5 bases). Germline lookup yields CDR1 SGHNT and CDR2 YYREEE (reference sequence). Trimming shortened V by 4 bases and J by 9 bases, and 23 bases separated the two germline ends. This CDR3 is 15 amino acids long. CDR3 region: CASSPSIGPAGVQYF. CDR3 in DNA: TGTGCCAGCAGCCCCTCGATCGGGCCGGCGGGCGTGCAGTACTTC.

This clone was seen a single time. The J gene is TRBJ2-2, the V gene TRBV6-6; 8 positions match TRBD2. V was pared by 6 bases and J by 7 bases, with 13 bases of the junction left unmatched. The CDR3 is 16 amino acids. The V gene's germline CDR1 is MNHNY and CDR2 SVGAGI (reference sequence). The CDR3 nucleotides read TGTGCCAGCAGACCCACCGGGAGGGAGGGCGGCGGGGAGCTGTTTTTT. The encoded protein is CASRPTGREGGGELFF.

V and J are TRBV30 and TRBJ2-2; weak D call: TRBD2 (5 bases). Trimming removed 0 bases from V and 6 bases from J, with 11 bases in between. From germline, CDR1 is GTSNPN and CDR2 SVGIG (reference sequence). The CDR3 is 14 amino acids. This CDR3 reads CAWSVLLDAGELFF. In nucleotides, the CDR3 is TGTGCCTGGAGTGTACTACTAGACGCCGGGGAGCTGTTTTTT. Full variable domain (outside the CDR3, taken from reference TRBV30 and TRBJ2-2): SQTIHQWPATLVQPVGSPLSLECTVEGTSNPNLYWYRQAAGRGLQLLFYSVGIGQISSEVPQNLSASRPQDRQFILSSKKLLLSDSGFYLCAWSVLLDAGELFFGEGSRLTVL.

This clone was seen a few times. This rearrangement joins TRBV5-5 to TRBJ1-2; 10 bases agree with TRBD1. The trim removed 3 bases at V and 7 bases at J, leaving 3 bases unmatched. The CDR3 covers 13 residues. CDR1 SGHKS and CDR2 YYEKEE come from the germline V gene (reference sequence). The CDR3 is CASSSGQGSGYTF. The DNA for the CDR3 is TGTGCCAGCAGCTCGGGACAGGGGAGTGGCTACACCTTC. Together with reference TRBV5-5 and TRBJ1-2, the CDR3 gives the full variable domain: DAGVTQSPTHLIKTRGQQVTLRCSPISGHKSVSWYQQVLGQGPQFIFQYYEKEERGRGNFPDRFSARQFPNYSSELNVNALLLGDSALYLCASSSGQGSGYTFGSGTRLTVV.

The V gene is TRBV30, the J gene TRBJ2-1; D is perhaps TRBD2 (5 bases). CDR1 is GTSNPN and CDR2 is SVGIG in the germline V gene (reference sequence). The CDR3 consists of 10 residues. V was pared by 3 bases and J by 9 bases, with 6 bases between. CDR3 in DNA: TGTGCCTGGAGGAGGGTTGAGCAGTTCTTC. Protein sequence: CAWRRVEQFF. The complete variable domain, with remaining parts taken from reference TRBV30 and TRBJ2-1, reads SQTIHQWPATLVQPVGSPLSLECTVEGTSNPNLYWYRQAAGRGLQLLFYSVGIGQISSEVPQNLSASRPQDRQFILSSKKLLLSDSGFYLCAWRRVEQFFGPGTRLTVL.

This chain uses TRBV3-1 (or the pseudogene TRBV3-2) with TRBJ2-7; D ambiguous. Germline-derived CDR1 and CDR2 are LGHDT and YNNKEL (reference sequence). CDR3 length: 13 residues. Trimming cost V 2 bases and J 2 bases, with 7 bases left between them. The CDR3: CASSQHGPYEQYF. CDR3 nucleotides: TGTGCCAGCAGCCAACACGGTCCCTACGAGCAGTACTTC.

The genes are TRBV6-5 and TRBJ1-1; 9 bases line up with TRBD1. Germline-derived CDR1 and CDR2 are MNHEY and SVGAGI. The ends lost 4 bases at V and 7 bases at J; junction bases unmatched: 7. This CDR3 comprises 14 residues. In nucleotides, the CDR3 is TGTGCCAGCAGTTCACAGACAGGGGGAATTGAAGCTTTCTTT. It is translated as CASSSQTGGIEAFF.

CDR3 DNA: TGTGCCAGCAGCAAAGCCCTTAGCGGGGTACAAGAGACCCAGTACTTC. Amino acid sequence: CASSKALSGVQETQYF. The chain couples TRBV21-1 to TRBJ2-5; TRBD2 is the table's D call, not checked against the DNA. TRBV21-1 is recorded as a pseudogene. This CDR3 has 16 residues.

The chain is built from TRBV6-5 and TRBJ1-3, with 8 bases lining up with TRBD1. This CDR3 contains 14 residues. Germline V gene sequence: CDR1 MNHEY, CDR2 SVGAGI. Trimming cost V 7 bases and J 3 bases; bases outside gene matches: 5. The CDR3 region is CASTPGGRGNTIYF. Here the CDR3 DNA reads TGTGCCAGCACCCCAGGGGGCCGTGGAAACACCATATATTTT.

The chain uses TRBV28 and TRBJ2-1; D may be TRBD1 (6 bases). Per germline, CDR1 MDHEN and CDR2 SYDVKM. The CDR3 is 13 amino acids. V was clipped by 4 bases and J by 4 bases, with 8 bases between them. In nucleotides, the CDR3 is TGTGCCAGCAGTTCGGGACAATACAATGAGCAGTTCTTC. It yields the protein CASSSGQYNEQFF.